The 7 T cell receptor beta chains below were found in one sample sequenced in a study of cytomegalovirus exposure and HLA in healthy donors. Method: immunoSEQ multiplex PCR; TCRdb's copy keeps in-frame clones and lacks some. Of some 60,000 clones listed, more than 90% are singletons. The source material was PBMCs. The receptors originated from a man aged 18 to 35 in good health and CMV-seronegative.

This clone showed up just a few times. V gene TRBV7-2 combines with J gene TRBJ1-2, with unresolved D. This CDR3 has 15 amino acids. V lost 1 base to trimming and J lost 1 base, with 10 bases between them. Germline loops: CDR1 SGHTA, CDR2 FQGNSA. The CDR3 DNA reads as TGTGCCAGCAGCTTAGTAGTCACCGATAACTATGGCTACACCTTC. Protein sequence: CASSLVVTDNYGYTF.

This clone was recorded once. CDR3 DNA: TGCGCCAGCAGCCAAGATCGTCTGGGCCATGAGCAGTTCTTC. Its protein product is CASSQDRLGHEQFF. This chain joins TRBV4-1 and TRBJ2-1, with D uncertain. Trimming shortened V by 0 bases and J by 8 bases, and 11 bases separated the two germline ends. CDR1 is MGHRA, CDR2 YSYEKL, per germline. CDR3 length: 14 residues.

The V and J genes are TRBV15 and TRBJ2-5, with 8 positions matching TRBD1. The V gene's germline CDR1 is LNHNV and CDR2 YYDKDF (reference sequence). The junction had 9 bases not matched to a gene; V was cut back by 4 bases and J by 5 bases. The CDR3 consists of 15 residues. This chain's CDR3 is CATSTEFAGGETQYF. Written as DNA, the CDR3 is TGTGCCACCAGCACAGAGTTTGCAGGGGGCGAGACCCAGTACTTC.

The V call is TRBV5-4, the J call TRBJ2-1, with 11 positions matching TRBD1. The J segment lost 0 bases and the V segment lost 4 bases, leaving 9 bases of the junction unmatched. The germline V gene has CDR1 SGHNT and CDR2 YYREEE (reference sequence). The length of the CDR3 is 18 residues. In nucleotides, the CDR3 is TGTGCCAGCAGCGTGGACAGGGGGCCCTCCATCTCCTACAATGAGCAGTTCTTC. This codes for CASSVDRGPSISYNEQFF.

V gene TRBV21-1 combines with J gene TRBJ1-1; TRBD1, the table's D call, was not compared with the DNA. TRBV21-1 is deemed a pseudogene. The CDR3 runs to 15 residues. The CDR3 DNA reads TGTGCCAGCAGCAATGTGGATCTGGGCAACACTGAAGCTTTCTTT. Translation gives CASSNVDLGNTEAFF.

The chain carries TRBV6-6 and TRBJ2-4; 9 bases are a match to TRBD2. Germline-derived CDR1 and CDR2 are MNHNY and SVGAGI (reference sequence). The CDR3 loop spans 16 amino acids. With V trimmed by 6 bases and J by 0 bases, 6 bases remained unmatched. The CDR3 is CASRPTSGLAKNIQYF. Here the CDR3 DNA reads TGTGCCAGCAGGCCCACTAGCGGGTTAGCCAAAAACATTCAGTACTTC.

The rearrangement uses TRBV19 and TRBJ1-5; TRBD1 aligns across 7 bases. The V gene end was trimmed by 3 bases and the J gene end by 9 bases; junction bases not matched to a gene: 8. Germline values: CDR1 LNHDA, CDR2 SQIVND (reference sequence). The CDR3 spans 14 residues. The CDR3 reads CASSIRQGETPQHF. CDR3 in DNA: TGTGCCAGTAGTATCCGACAGGGAGAGACGCCCCAGCATTTT.